These 8 T cell receptor beta chains were sequenced from one sample in a study of T cells in localized non-small cell lung cancer. Libraries were prepared by immunoSEQ multiplex PCR; TCRdb keeps only in-frame clonotypes and omits some of them. Among over 30,000 clones listed, 80% to 90% were seen once. This sample comprised peripheral blood, obtained before any cancer treatment. These receptors all stem from a woman aged 40-69 years with stage I lung adenocarcinoma.

The gene calls are TRBV30 and TRBJ1-4; TRBD1 agrees at 8 bases. The V segment lost 0 bases and the J segment 6 bases; nucleotides outside the gene matches: 12. This CDR3 spans 17 amino acids. The V gene's germline CDR1 is GTSNPN and CDR2 SVGIG (reference sequence). As DNA, the CDR3 is TGTGCCTGGAGTGTCCCCGGACAGGGCTACAAATATGAAAAACTGTTTTTT. Translated, it gives CAWSVPGQGYKYEKLFF.

This chain uses TRBV2 with TRBJ1-1; D is uncertain. V gave up 7 bases and J gave up 7 bases, with 10 bases separating them. The length of the CDR3 is 11 residues. CDR1 SNHLY and CDR2 FYNNEI come from the germline V gene. The CDR3 loop is CASTTNYEAFF. The CDR3 bases are TGTGCCAGCACGACCAATTATGAAGCTTTCTTT.

The V and J genes are TRBV18 and TRBJ2-7; D is possibly TRBD2 (5 bases). The V end was cut by 0 bases, the J end by 3 bases, with 18 bases between. Germline V gene sequence: CDR1 KGHSH, CDR2 LQKENI. The CDR3 covers 17 residues. The CDR3 is CASSPPLGLGRSYEQYF. The DNA for the CDR3 is TGTGCCAGCTCACCACCCCTCGGACTTGGTCGGAGCTACGAGCAGTACTTC.

The chain combines TRBV18 with TRBJ1-4; tentative D call: TRBD1 (5 bases). V lost 1 base to trimming and J lost 0 bases, with 6 bases between them. CDR3 length equals 15 residues. Germline CDR1 is KGHSH and CDR2 is LQKENI. CDR3 sequence: CASSPQGPTNEKLFF. CDR3 coding DNA: TGTGCCAGCTCACCACAGGGGCCAACTAATGAAAAACTGTTTTTT.

CDR3 sequence (DNA): TGTGCCAGCAGTTACTCAGGAGTCTCTGGGGCCAACGTCCTGACTTTC. Its translation is CASSYSGVSGANVLTF. The chain has TRBV6-6 and TRBJ2-6; D gene unclear. Germline loops: CDR1 MNHNY, CDR2 SVGAGI (reference sequence). The CDR3 has 16 residues. Trimming took 0 bases from V and 0 from J, leaving 6 bases between them.

The rearrangement uses TRBV6-5 and TRBJ1-2; no clear D gene. With 6 bases removed from V and 3 bases from J, the gap between germline ends came to 14 bases. The germline V gene encodes CDR1 MNHEY and CDR2 SVGAGI. The CDR3 contains 14 residues. The chain's CDR3 is CASSTRLGDYGYTF. The CDR3, as DNA: TGTGCCAGCAGCACCCGGTTGGGAGACTATGGCTACACCTTC.

This clone was recorded once. Other DNA sequences from this sample encode an identical CDR3 as well. The chain joins TRBV2 to TRBJ1-1; TRBD1 agrees at 8 bases. With 6 bases clipped from V and 4 bases from J, the junction kept 7 bases outside the gene matches. The CDR3 extends over 14 amino acids. Germline loops: CDR1 SNHLY, CDR2 FYNNEI. Written as DNA, the CDR3 is TGTGCCAGCAGGGGGGGGACAGGAGGCACTGAAGCTTTCTTT. Protein product: CASRGGTGGTEAFF.

This clone came up a few times. The chain carries TRBV9 and TRBJ2-5; 8 positions match TRBD1. The CDR3 has 14 amino acids. Germline assignment: CDR1 SGDLS and CDR2 YYNGEE. After removal of 3 bases from V and 5 bases from J, the junction contained 6 bases not matched to a gene. CDR3: CASSARTGIETQYF. The CDR3 coding sequence is TGTGCCAGCAGCGCCCGGACAGGGATTGAGACCCAGTACTTC.